Listed below are T cell receptor beta chains from one sample, sequenced in a study of vaccination effects on CD4 cells after COVID-19. The protocol was immunoSEQ multiplex PCR, while the TCRdb copy is restricted to in-frame clones and leaves out a portion. The data hold around 67,000 clones, with approximately 81% observed a single time. Their antigens are not known. Sequences were derived from CD4+ T cells from PBMCs cultured with HCoV-229E spike peptides, sampled after COVID-19 vaccination. Receptors originate from a human donor who received a COVID-19 vaccine. The CDR3 runs from the conserved cysteine through the conserved F or W. The D gene is left open where the match is weak. Size is omitted from some rows. Given values are once, few, many or a class for expanded clones.

size: .; D: .; J: TRBJ1-6; V: TRBV18; CDR3: CASSHISDGGSSPLHF; DNA: TGTGCCAGCTCACACATCTCGGACGGAGGGAGTTCACCCCTCCACTTT
size: .; D: TRBD1; J: TRBJ1-2; V: TRBV28; CDR3: CASSLGDRVRGYTF; DNA: TGTGCCAGCAGTTTGGGAGACAGGGTCCGGGGCTACACCTTC
size: .; D: .; J: TRBJ1-1; V: TRBV5-1; CDR3: CASSSRGGSEAFF; DNA: TGCGCCAGCAGCTCAAGGGGGGGAAGTGAAGCTTTCTTT
size: .; D: TRBD2; J: TRBJ2-2; V: TRBV4-3; CDR3: CASSFGTSGVGELFF; DNA: TGCGCCAGCAGCTTCGGGACTAGCGGGGTCGGGGAGCTGTTTTTT
size: once; D: TRBD2; J: TRBJ2-2; V: TRBV3-1/TRBV3-2; CDR3: CASSHEVVAGGPGELFF; DNA: TGTGCCAGCAGCCACGAGGTGGTAGCGGGGGGGCCCGGGGAGCTGTTTTTT
size: .; D: TRBD1; J: TRBJ1-3; V: TRBV6-4; CDR3: CASSRQGKSSGNTIYF; DNA: TGTGCCAGCAGCCGACAGGGAAAAAGCTCTGGAAACACCATATATTTT
size: .; D: TRBD2; J: TRBJ2-5; V: TRBV24-1; CDR3: CATSEPGGAQYF; DNA: TGTGCCACCAGTGAGCCCGGGGGGGCCCAGTACTTC
size: .; D: .; J: TRBJ1-1; V: TRBV7-7; CDR3: CASSLDKGTEAFF; DNA: TGTGCCAGCAGCTTAGATAAGGGGACTGAAGCTTTCTTT
size: few; D: TRBD1; J: TRBJ1-1; V: TRBV18; CDR3: CASSPLGQMNTEAFF; DNA: TGTGCCAGCTCACCCTTGGGACAGATGAACACTGAAGCTTTCTTT
size: .; D: .; J: TRBJ2-3; V: TRBV4-2; CDR3: CASSQDRLSDTQYF; DNA: TGTGCCAGCAGCCAAGATAGGCTGTCAGATACGCAGTATTTT
size: .; D: .; J: TRBJ1-1; V: TRBV29-1; CDR3: CSVSRGDTEAFF; DNA: TGCAGCGTTTCCCGGGGGGACACTGAAGCTTTCTTT
size: .; D: .; J: TRBJ1-2; V: TRBV5-1; CDR3: CASSLGQSYGYTF; DNA: TGCGCCAGCAGCTTGGGACAGAGCTATGGCTACACCTTC
size: .; D: .; J: TRBJ1-4; V: TRBV18; CDR3: CASSPERTQKRSNLFF; DNA: TGTGCCAGCTCACCAGAGAGGACCCAAAAGCGCTCAAATCTGTTTTTT
size: .; D: .; J: TRBJ1-1; V: TRBV7-9; CDR3: CASRLAGAGTTEAFF; DNA: TGTGCCAGCAGGCTGGCAGGGGCCGGTACCACTGAAGCTTTCTTT
size: once; D: .; J: TRBJ1-1; V: TRBV4-1; CDR3: CASSPRGNTEAFF; DNA: TGCGCCAGCAGCCCCCGGGGGAACACTGAAGCTTTCTTT
size: once; D: .; J: TRBJ2-6; V: TRBV30; CDR3: CALYVRRSGANVLTF; DNA: TGTGCCTTATACGTCAGGCGCTCTGGGGCCAACGTCCTGACTTTC
size: once; D: .; J: TRBJ1-3; V: TRBV25-1; CDR3: CASSVGNTIYF; DNA: TGTGCCAGCAGTGTGGGGAACACCATATATTTT
size: .; D: .; J: TRBJ1-1; V: TRBV28; CDR3: CASREEHTEAFF; DNA: TGTGCCAGCCGAGAGGAGCACACTGAAGCTTTCTTT
size: .; D: .; J: TRBJ2-2; V: TRBV24-1; CDR3: CATSDRHGTRGTGELFF; DNA: TGTGCCACCAGTGATAGGCACGGGACGCGGGGCACCGGGGAGCTGTTTTTT
size: .; D: .; J: TRBJ1-1; V: TRBV28; CDR3: CASSLSGGRLEAFF; DNA: TGTGCCAGCAGTTTAAGTGGGGGAAGGCTTGAAGCTTTCTTT
size: .; D: .; J: TRBJ1-5; V: TRBV24-1; CDR3: CATQGLLNQPQHF; DNA: TGTGCCACCCAGGGACTTCTAAATCAGCCCCAGCATTTT
size: once; D: TRBD1; J: TRBJ2-3; V: TRBV24-1; CDR3: CATSDLAGQGADTQYF; DNA: TGTGCCACCAGTGATTTAGCAGGACAGGGGGCTGATACGCAGTATTTT
size: once; D: .; J: TRBJ1-4; V: TRBV2; CDR3: CASSGSARGEKLFF; DNA: TGTGCCAGCAGTGGGTCGGCCCGGGGGGAAAAACTGTTTTTT
size: .; D: TRBD1; J: TRBJ2-5; V: TRBV5-1; CDR3: CASSLATGGQETQYF; DNA: TGCGCCAGCAGCTTGGCGACAGGGGGGCAAGAGACCCAGTACTTC
size: .; D: .; J: TRBJ1-4; V: TRBV2; CDR3: CASRDGYSEKLFF; DNA: TGTGCCAGCAGGGACGGGTACTCTGAAAAACTGTTTTTT
size: .; D: TRBD1; J: TRBJ2-2; V: TRBV18; CDR3: CASSPDRVLANTGELFF; DNA: TGTGCCAGCTCACCTGACAGGGTGCTGGCGAACACCGGGGAGCTGTTTTTT
size: .; D: TRBD1; J: TRBJ2-3; V: TRBV18; CDR3: CASSPQTGKLTDTQYF; DNA: TGTGCCAGCTCACCACAGACAGGGAAGCTCACAGATACGCAGTATTTT
size: .; D: TRBD1; J: TRBJ1-3; V: TRBV5-5; CDR3: CASSSEYRGRRSGNTIYF; DNA: TGTGCCAGCAGCTCGGAATACAGGGGGCGACGCTCTGGAAACACCATATATTTT